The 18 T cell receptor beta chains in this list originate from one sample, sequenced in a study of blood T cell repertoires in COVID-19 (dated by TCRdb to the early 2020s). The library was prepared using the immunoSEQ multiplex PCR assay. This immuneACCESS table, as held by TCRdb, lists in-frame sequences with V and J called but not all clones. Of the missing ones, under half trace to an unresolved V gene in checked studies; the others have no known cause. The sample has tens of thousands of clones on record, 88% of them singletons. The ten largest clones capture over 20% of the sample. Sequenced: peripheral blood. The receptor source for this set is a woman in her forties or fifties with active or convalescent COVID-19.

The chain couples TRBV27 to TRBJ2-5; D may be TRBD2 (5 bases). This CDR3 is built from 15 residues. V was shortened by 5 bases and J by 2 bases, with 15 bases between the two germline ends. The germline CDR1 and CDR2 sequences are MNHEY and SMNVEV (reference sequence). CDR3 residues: CASSPEAARQETQYF. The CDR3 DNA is TGTGCCAGCAGTCCCGAAGCGGCGCGGCAAGAGACCCAGTACTTC.

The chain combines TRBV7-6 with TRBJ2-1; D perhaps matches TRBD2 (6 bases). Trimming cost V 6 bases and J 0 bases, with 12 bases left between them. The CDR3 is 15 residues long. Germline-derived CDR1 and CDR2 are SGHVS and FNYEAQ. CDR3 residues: CASSQPSDSYNEQFF. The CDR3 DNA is TGTGCCAGCAGTCAACCTAGCGACTCCTACAATGAGCAGTTCTTC.

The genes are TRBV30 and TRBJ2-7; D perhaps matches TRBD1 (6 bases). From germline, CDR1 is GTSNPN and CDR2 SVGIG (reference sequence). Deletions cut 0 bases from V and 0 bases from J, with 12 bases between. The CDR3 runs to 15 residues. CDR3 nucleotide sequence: TGTGCCTGGAGTGTACCTACAGGGCGCTCCTACGAGCAGTACTTC. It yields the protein CAWSVPTGRSYEQYF.

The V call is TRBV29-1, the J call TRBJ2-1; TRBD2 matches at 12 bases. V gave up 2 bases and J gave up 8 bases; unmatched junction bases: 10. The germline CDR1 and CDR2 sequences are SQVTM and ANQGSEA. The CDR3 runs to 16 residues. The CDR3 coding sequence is TGCAGCGTTGAACTAGCGGGAGGGACGGCCGTCGATGAGCAGTTCTTC. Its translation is CSVELAGGTAVDEQFF.

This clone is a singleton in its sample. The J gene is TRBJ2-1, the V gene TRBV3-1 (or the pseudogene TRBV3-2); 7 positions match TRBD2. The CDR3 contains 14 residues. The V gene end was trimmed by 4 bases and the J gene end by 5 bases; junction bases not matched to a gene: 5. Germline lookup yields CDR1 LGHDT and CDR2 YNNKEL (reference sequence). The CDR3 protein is CASSLAGGHNEQFF. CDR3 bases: TGTGCCAGCAGCCTAGCGGGCGGCCACAATGAGCAGTTCTTC.

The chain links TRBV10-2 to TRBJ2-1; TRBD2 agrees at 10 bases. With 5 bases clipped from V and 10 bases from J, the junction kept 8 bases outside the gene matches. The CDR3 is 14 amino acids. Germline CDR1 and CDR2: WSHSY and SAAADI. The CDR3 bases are TGCGCCAGCAGTCCGGGGCTAGCGGGAGCGGAGCAGTTCTTC. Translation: CASSPGLAGAEQFF.

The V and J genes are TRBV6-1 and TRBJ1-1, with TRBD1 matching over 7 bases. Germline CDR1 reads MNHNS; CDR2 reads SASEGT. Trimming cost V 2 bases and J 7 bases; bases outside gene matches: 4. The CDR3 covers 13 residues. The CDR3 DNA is TGTGCCAGCAGTGAAAGGACAGGAGATGAAGCTTTCTTT. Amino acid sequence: CASSERTGDEAFF.

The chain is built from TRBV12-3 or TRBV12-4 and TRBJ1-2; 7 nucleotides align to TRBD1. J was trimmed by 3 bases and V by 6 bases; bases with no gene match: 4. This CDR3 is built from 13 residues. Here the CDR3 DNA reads TGTGCCAGCAGACAGGGGTTCGACTATGGCTACACCTTC. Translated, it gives CASRQGFDYGYTF.

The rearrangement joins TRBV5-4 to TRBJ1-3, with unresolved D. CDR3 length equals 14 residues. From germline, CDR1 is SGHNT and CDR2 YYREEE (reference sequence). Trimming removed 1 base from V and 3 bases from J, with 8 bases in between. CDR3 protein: CASSLSGFGNTIYF. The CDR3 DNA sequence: TGTGCCAGCAGCTTGTCCGGGTTTGGAAACACCATATATTTT.

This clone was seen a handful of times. CDR3 in amino acids: CASSPRTGLSNQPQHF. The CDR3 bases are TGTGCCAGCTCACCCCGGACAGGGTTGAGCAATCAGCCCCAGCATTTT. The chain employs TRBV18 and TRBJ1-5; 8 nucleotides match TRBD1. Trimming at V came to 3 bases and at J to 1 base, leaving 5 bases not matched to a gene. This CDR3 is built from 16 residues. CDR1 and CDR2 from the germline V gene are KGHSH and LQKENI. Variable domain in full (rest from reference TRBV18 and TRBJ1-5): NAGVMQNPRHLVRRRGQEARLRCSPMKGHSHVYWYRQLPEEGLKFMVYLQKENIIDESGMPKERFSAEFPKEGPSILRIQQVVRGDSAAYFCASSPRTGLSNQPQHFGDGTRLSIL.

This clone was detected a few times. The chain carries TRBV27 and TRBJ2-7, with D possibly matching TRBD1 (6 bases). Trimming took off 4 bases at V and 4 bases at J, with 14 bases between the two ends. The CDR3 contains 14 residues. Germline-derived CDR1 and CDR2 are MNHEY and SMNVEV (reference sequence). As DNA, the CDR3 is TGTGCCAGCAGTTCGGCGGCAGGGGCATACGAGCAGTACTTC. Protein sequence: CASSSAAGAYEQYF.

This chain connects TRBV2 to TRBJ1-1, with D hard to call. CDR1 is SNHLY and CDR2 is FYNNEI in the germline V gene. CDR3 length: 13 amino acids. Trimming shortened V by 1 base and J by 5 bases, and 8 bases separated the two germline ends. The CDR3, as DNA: TGTGCCAGCAGTGAAGAATTCAGAACTGAAGCTTTCTTT. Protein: CASSEEFRTEAFF.

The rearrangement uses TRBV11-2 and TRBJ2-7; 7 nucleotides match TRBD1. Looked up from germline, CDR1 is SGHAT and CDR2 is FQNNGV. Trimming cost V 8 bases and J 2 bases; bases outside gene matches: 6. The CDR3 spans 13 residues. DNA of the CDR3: TGTGCCAGCGGGCGACAGGGTCCCTACGAGCAGTACTTC. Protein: CASGRQGPYEQYF.

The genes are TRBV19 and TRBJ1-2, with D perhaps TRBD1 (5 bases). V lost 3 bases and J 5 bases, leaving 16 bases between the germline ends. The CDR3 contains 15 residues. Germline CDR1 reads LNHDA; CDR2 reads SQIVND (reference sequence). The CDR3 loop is CASSISLSTAYGYTF. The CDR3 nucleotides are TGTGCCAGTAGTATCAGCTTGTCGACAGCTTATGGCTACACCTTC.

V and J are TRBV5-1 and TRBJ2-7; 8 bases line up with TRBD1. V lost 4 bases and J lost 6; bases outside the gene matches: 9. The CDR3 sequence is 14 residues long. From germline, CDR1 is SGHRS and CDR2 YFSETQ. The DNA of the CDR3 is TGCGCCAGCAGCACCACCGGGACAGGAACCGAGCAGTACTTC. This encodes CASSTTGTGTEQYF.

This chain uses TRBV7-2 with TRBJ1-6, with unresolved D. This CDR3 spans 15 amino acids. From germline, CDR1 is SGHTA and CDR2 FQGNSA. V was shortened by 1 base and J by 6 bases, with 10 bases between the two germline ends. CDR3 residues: CASSLGARTNSPLHF. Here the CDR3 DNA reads TGTGCCAGCAGCTTAGGAGCGCGAACTAATTCACCCCTCCACTTT.

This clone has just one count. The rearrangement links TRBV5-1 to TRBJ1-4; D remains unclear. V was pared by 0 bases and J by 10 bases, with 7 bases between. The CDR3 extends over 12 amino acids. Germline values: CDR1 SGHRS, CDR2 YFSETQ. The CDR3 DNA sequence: TGCGCCAGCAGCTTGGGGGGAGGAAAACTGTTTTTT. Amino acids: CASSLGGGKLFF.

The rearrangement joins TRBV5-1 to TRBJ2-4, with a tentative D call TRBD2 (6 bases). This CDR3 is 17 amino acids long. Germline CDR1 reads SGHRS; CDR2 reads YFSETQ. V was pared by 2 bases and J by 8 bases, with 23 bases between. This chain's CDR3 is CASSFEPRTAWGDIQYF. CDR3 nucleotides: TGCGCCAGCAGCTTTGAGCCAAGGACTGCCTGGGGGGACATTCAGTACTTC.